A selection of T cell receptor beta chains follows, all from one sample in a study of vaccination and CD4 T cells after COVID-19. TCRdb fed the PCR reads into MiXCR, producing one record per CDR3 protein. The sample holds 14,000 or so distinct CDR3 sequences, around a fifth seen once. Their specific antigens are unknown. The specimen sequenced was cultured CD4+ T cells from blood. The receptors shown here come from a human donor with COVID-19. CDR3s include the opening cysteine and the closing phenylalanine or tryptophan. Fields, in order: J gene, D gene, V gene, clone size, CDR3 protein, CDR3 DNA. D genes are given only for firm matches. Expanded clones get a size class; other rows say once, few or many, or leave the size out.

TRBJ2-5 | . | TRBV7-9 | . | CASSQTAKETQYF | TGTGCCAGCAGCCAGACCGCTAAAGAGACCCAGTACTTC
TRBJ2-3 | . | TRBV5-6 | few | CASSLDKTSTDTQYF | TGTGCCAGCAGCTTGGACAAGACTAGCACAGATACGCAGTATTTT
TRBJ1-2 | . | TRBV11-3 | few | CASSSNRKNYDYTF | TGTGCCAGCAGCTCAAACCGAAAGAACTATGACTACACCTTC
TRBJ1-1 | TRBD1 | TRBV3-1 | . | CASSWGQGVDEAFF | TGTGCCAGCAGTTGGGGGCAGGGGGTTGATGAAGCTTTCTTT
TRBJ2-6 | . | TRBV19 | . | CASCSLSAGANVLTF | TGTGCCAGTTGTTCCCTAAGTGCCGGGGCCAACGTCCTGACTTTC
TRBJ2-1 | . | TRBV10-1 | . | CASSPGLVVGQFF | TGCGCCAGCAGCCCCGGCCTAGTAGTAGGGCAGTTCTTC
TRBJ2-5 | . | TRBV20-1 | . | CSAREGGSETQYF | TGCAGTGCTAGAGAGGGGGGATCGGAGACCCAGTACTTC
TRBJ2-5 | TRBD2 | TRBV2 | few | CASSPPLVAGGRETQYF | TGTGCCAGCAGCCCACCTCTCGTAGCGGGGGGCAGGGAGACCCAGTACTTC
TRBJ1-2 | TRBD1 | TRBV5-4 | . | CASSHRPGTGGTNQARVRNTF | TGTGCCAGCAGCCACCGTCCCGGGACAGGGGGCACAAATCAGGCACGGGTTAGAAACACCTTC
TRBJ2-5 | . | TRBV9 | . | CASSVRGQVQETQYF | TGTGCCAGCAGCGTCCGGGGCCAGGTCCAAGAGACCCAGTACTTC
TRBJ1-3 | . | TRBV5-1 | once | CASSLDPPLAGSLSGNTIYF | TGCGCCAGCAGCTTGGATCCCCCCCTCGCAGGGAGCCTCTCTGGAAACACCATATATTTT
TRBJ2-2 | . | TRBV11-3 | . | CASSNRQRNTGELFF | TGTGCCAGCAGCAATCGACAGAGGAACACCGGGGAGCTGTTTTTT
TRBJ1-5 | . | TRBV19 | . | CASSPIERGRQPQHF | TGTGCCAGTAGCCCAATAGAGAGGGGCCGACAGCCCCAGCATTTT
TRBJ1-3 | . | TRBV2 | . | CASSENPFSGNTIYF | TGTGCCAGCAGTGAAAACCCCTTCTCTGGAAACACCATATATTTT
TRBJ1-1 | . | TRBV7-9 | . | CASSQEGEAFF | TGTGCCAGCAGTCAGGAGGGTGAAGCTTTCTTT
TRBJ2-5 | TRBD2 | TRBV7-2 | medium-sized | CASSPAGAQETQYF | TGTGCCAGCAGCCCAGCGGGGGCCCAGGAGACCCAGTACTTC
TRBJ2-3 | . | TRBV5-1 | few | CASSLRATLLPQDTQYF | TGCGCCAGCAGCTTAAGGGCCACCCTCCTGCCGCAAGATACGCAGTATTTT
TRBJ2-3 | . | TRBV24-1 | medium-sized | CATSDPRGRNTDTQYF | TGTGCCACCAGTGATCCTCGGGGGCGAAACACAGATACGCAGTATTTT
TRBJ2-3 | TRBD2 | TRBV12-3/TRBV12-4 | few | CASSRGLAGNTDTQYF | TGTGCCAGCAGCCGGGGCCTAGCGGGGAACACAGATACGCAGTATTTT
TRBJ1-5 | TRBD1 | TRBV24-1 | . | CATSDFVTRTGTDQPQHF | TGTGCCACCAGTGATTTCGTTACCAGGACAGGGACGGATCAGCCCCAGCATTTT
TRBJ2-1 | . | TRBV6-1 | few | CASRTGTLKHNEQFF | TGTGCCAGCAGGACCGGGACACTCAAACACAATGAGCAGTTCTTC
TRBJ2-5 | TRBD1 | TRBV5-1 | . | CASGQGVGETQYF | TGCGCCAGCGGACAGGGGGTCGGAGAGACCCAGTACTTC
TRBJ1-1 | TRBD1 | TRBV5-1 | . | CAGSGTGAGEAFF | TGCGCCGGCAGCGGGACAGGGGCTGGTGAAGCTTTCTTT
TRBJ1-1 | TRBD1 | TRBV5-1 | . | CASSSGTGGMNTEAFF | TGCGCCAGCAGCTCCGGGACAGGGGGCATGAACACTGAAGCTTTCTTT
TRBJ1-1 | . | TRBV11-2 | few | CASSLLWGTEAFF | TGTGCCAGCAGCTTATTGTGGGGGACTGAAGCTTTCTTT
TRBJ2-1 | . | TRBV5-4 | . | CASSLEGLVNEQFF | TGTGCCAGCAGCTTGGAGGGACTCGTCAATGAGCAGTTCTTC
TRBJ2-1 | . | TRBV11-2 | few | CASSSVRASSYNEQFF | TGTGCCAGCAGCTCGGTACGGGCGAGCTCCTACAATGAGCAGTTCTTC
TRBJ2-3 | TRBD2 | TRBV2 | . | CASSNGLAWAPSDTQYF | TGTGCCAGCAGTAACGGACTAGCGTGGGCGCCAAGTGATACGCAGTATTTT
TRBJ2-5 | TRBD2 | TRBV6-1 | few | CASNPGLAGGPLGETQYF | TGTGCCAGCAACCCGGGACTAGCGGGGGGGCCTTTAGGGGAGACCCAGTACTTC
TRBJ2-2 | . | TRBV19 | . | CASNFGGTGELFF | TGTGCCAGTAATTTCGGCGGCACCGGGGAGCTGTTTTTT
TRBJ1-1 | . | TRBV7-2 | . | CASSLVANTEAFF | TGTGCCAGCAGCTTAGTGGCGAACACTGAAGCTTTCTTT
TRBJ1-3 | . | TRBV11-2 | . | CASSSALSSGNTIYF | TGTGCCAGCAGCTCCGCGTTGAGCTCTGGAAACACCATATATTTT
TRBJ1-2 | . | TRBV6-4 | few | CASRLEGRGNYGYTF | TGTGCCAGCAGGCTGGAGGGCAGGGGTAACTATGGCTACACCTTC
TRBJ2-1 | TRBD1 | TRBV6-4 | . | CASSEQGNEQFF | TGTGCCAGCAGTGAACAGGGGAATGAGCAGTTCTTC
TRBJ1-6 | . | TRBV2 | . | CASRKGLDWAPLHF | TGTGCCAGCAGGAAGGGACTTGACTGGGCACCCCTCCACTTT
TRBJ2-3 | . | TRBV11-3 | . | CASSLVGDTQYF | TGTGCCAGCAGCTTAGTCGGGGATACGCAGTATTTT
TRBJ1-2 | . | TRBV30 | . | CAWNRDKINYGYTF | TGTGCCTGGAATCGGGACAAGATTAACTATGGCTACACCTTC
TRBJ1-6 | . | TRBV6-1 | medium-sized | CASRETLNNSPLHF | TGTGCCAGCAGGGAGACATTGAATAATTCACCCCTCCACTTT
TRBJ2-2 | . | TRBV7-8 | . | CASRSTERTGELFF | TGTGCCAGCAGATCTACGGAGCGCACCGGGGAGCTGTTTTTT
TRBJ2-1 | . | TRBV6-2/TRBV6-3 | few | CASSRDKVTPLNNEQFF | TGTGCCAGCAGTCGGGACAAGGTTACCCCCCTCAACAATGAGCAGTTCTTC
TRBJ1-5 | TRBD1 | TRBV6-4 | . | CASSETGDQPQHF | TGTGCCAGCAGTGAAACAGGGGATCAGCCCCAGCATTTT
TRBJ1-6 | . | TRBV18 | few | CASSTVSSYNSPLHF | TGTGCCAGCTCCACGGTTAGCTCCTATAATTCACCCCTCCACTTT
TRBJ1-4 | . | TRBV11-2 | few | CASSSTRAEKLFF | TGTGCCAGCAGCTCCACTCGGGCTGAAAAACTGTTTTTT
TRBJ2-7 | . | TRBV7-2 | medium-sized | CASSLRQPSYEQYF | TGTGCCAGCAGCCTCCGACAGCCCTCCTACGAGCAGTACTTC
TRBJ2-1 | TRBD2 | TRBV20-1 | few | CSARPSGYNEQFF | TGCAGTGCTAGGCCTAGCGGATACAATGAGCAGTTCTTC
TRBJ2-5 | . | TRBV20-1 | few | CSATTGSPQETQYF | TGCAGTGCAACCACAGGGAGCCCCCAAGAGACCCAGTACTTC
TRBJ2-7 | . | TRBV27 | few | CASSTRDIIYEQYF | TGTGCCAGCAGTACCCGGGACATAATATACGAGCAGTACTTC
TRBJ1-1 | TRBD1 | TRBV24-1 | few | CATSDKTGTGSSEAFF | TGTGCCACCAGTGATAAAACCGGGACAGGGTCCTCTGAAGCTTTCTTT
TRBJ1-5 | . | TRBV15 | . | CATSRAVGFSNQPQHF | TGTGCCACCAGCAGAGCTGTTGGATTTAGCAATCAGCCCCAGCATTTT
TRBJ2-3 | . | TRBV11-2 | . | CASSKTGRDTQYF | TGTGCCAGCAGTAAAACCGGACGAGATACGCAGTATTTT
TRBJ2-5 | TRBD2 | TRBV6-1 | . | CASAGGGPRETQYF | TGTGCCAGCGCGGGCGGGGGGCCGCGAGAGACCCAGTACTTC
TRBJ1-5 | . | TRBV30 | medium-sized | CAWSAPDWGGEPQHF | TGTGCCTGGAGCGCACCCGACTGGGGTGGGGAGCCCCAGCATTTT
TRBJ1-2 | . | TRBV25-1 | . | CASSEYKGAGYGYTF | TGTGCCAGCAGTGAATATAAAGGGGCAGGCTATGGCTACACCTTC
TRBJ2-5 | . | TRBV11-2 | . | CASRNILKETQYF | TGTGCCAGCAGGAACATTTTGAAAGAGACCCAGTACTTC
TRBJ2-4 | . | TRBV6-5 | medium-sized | CASSSGSLGGKNIQYF | TGTGCCAGCAGTTCTGGTTCTTTAGGGGGGAAAAACATTCAGTACTTC
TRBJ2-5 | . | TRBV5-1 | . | CASSIDGTAEETQYF | TGCGCCAGCAGCATAGACGGGACGGCCGAAGAGACCCAGTACTTC
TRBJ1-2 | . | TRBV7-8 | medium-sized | CASSTDRINYGYTF | TGTGCCAGCAGCACGGACCGGATTAACTATGGCTACACCTTC